These 32 T cell receptor beta chains were sequenced from one sample in a study of T cells in Graves' hyperthyroidism and ophthalmopathy. Regions amplified from RNA transcripts were the TCR beta CDR3 regions. A set of HTBI primers served as the primers for a first-round RT-PCR of the TCR CDR3. TCRdb redid the calling of the multiplex PCR reads with MiXCR, one entry per CDR3 protein. The sample has 500,000 to 750,000 distinct CDR3 sequences; 15% to 19% are singletons. Sequenced: blood. The receptors shown here come from a young woman with Graves' hyperthyroidism.

J is TRBJ2-7 and V is TRBV6-1, with unresolved D. This CDR3 is 14 amino acids long. V was cut by 2 bases and J by 1 base, with 9 bases left in between. The germline V gene has CDR1 MNHNS and CDR2 SASEGT. CDR3 sequence: CASSELVVSYEQYF. As DNA, the CDR3 is TGTGCCAGCAGTGAACTGGTAGTTTCCTACGAGCAGTACTTC.

This clonotype was observed at least ten times. The chain has TRBV4-2 and TRBJ2-5; 9 bases agree with TRBD2. CDR1 and CDR2 from the germline V gene are LGHNA and YNFKEQ. V was pared by 3 bases and J by 5 bases, with 7 bases of the junction left unmatched. This CDR3 is built from 15 residues. The CDR3 DNA reads TGTGCCAGCAGCCACCTGACTAGCGGCGGGGAGACCCAGTACTTC. Protein product: CASSHLTSGGETQYF.

This clonotype occurred many times. This chain uses TRBV18 with TRBJ1-1; D unclear. The CDR3 loop spans 15 amino acids. V lost 3 bases and J 1 base, leaving 12 bases between the germline ends. The V gene's germline CDR1 is KGHSH and CDR2 LQKENI. The CDR3 loop is CASSPNWGGNTEAFF. Here the CDR3 DNA reads TGTGCCAGCTCACCCAACTGGGGTGGGAACACTGAAGCTTTCTTT.

This clonotype was seen only a few times. The chain combines TRBV10-3 with TRBJ1-2; D perhaps matches TRBD1 (5 bases). The CDR3 is made up of 15 amino acids. With 3 bases removed from V and 0 bases from J, the gap between germline ends came to 11 bases. Germline loops: CDR1 ENHRY, CDR2 SYGVKD. The CDR3 region has the DNA TGTGCCATCAGTGACTGGGACGTCCCTAACTATGGCTACACCTTC. This translates into CAISDWDVPNYGYTF.

This clonotype was recorded many times. The rearrangement uses TRBV20-1 and TRBJ1-2; no firm D call. The germline V gene has CDR1 DFQATT and CDR2 SNEGSKA (reference sequence). This CDR3 has 13 amino acids. Trimming stripped 5 bases from V and 1 base from J, with 11 bases between. The CDR3 here is CSAAQEDNYGYTF. CDR3 DNA: TGCAGTGCTGCGCAGGAGGATAACTATGGCTACACCTTC.

The chain is built from TRBV4-1 and TRBJ2-3; TRBD2 might be the D (5 bases). The CDR3 is 15 amino acids. Deletions cut 0 bases from V and 7 bases from J, with 14 bases between. CDR1 and CDR2 from the germline V gene are MGHRA and YSYEKL. The CDR3 DNA is TGCGCCAGCAGCCAAGAACACAGCGGTGGCTATACGCAGTATTTT. Translated: CASSQEHSGGYTQYF.

This clonotype appeared many times. The chain carries TRBV11-2 and TRBJ2-7; tentative D call: TRBD2 (6 bases). The V end was cut by 3 bases, the J end by 6 bases, with 9 bases between. The CDR3 consists of 12 residues. Germline V gives CDR1 SGHAT, CDR2 FQNNGV. CDR3 amino acids: CASSLTGVEQYF. CDR3 DNA sequence: TGTGCCAGCAGCTTGACGGGAGTCGAGCAGTACTTC.

The chain joins TRBV7-9 to TRBJ2-5; D gene ambiguous. The CDR3 is 15 amino acids. V was clipped by 0 bases and J by 5 bases, with 13 bases between them. From germline, CDR1 is SEHNR and CDR2 FQNEAQ (reference sequence). The CDR3, as DNA: TGTGCCAGCAGCTTAGCGAGGCTAGTGCGGGAGACCCAGTACTTC. Its protein product is CASSLARLVRETQYF.

This clonotype was seen repeatedly, ten times or more. The J gene is TRBJ2-3, the V gene TRBV28, with 7 bases lining up with TRBD2. The germline V gene encodes CDR1 MDHEN and CDR2 SYDVKM. The CDR3 is 16 residues long. The ends lost 6 bases at V and 7 bases at J; junction bases unmatched: 16. The CDR3 nucleotides read TGTGCCAGCAGCACAGCTGTACGGCGGGAGTTATATACGCAGTATTTT. Translating it yields CASSTAVRRELYTQYF.

The sample holds a few counts of this clonotype. This chain connects TRBV10-3 to TRBJ2-5; D is unclear. Trimming cost V 1 base and J 3 bases, with 12 bases left between them. Germline CDR1 and CDR2: ENHRY and SYGVKD. The CDR3 runs to 15 residues. CDR3 coding DNA: TGTGCCATCAGTGAGTTCTCACCCCGGGAAGAGACCCAGTACTTC. This codes for CAISEFSPREETQYF.

The V gene is TRBV6-2 or TRBV6-3, the J gene TRBJ1-5, with D unclear. This CDR3 is 15 amino acids long. Germline V CDR1 and CDR2: MNHEY, SVGEGT. V was trimmed by 2 bases and J by 5 bases, leaving 13 bases between them. This CDR3 is CASSYGSGKYQPQHF. The CDR3 nucleotides read TGTGCCAGCAGTTACGGTTCTGGGAAGTATCAGCCCCAGCATTTT.

This clonotype has just a few counts. The genes are TRBV7-9 and TRBJ2-3; TRBD1 or TRBD2 may be the D gene (5 bases each). CDR3 length equals 15 residues. Germline V gives CDR1 SEHNR, CDR2 FQNEAQ (reference sequence). Trimming removed 5 bases from V and 2 bases from J, with 14 bases in between. CDR3 amino acids: CASSTPGRPTDTQYF. CDR3 nucleotide sequence: TGTGCCAGCAGCACCCCGGGACGCCCCACAGATACGCAGTATTTT.

The chain is built from TRBV4-1 and TRBJ2-3, with D hard to call. V dropped 0 bases and J dropped 1 base, with 5 bases sitting between them. The CDR3 runs 14 residues. Germline CDR1 reads MGHRA; CDR2 reads YSYEKL. CDR3: CASSQESRTDTQYF. The CDR3 coding sequence is TGCGCCAGCAGCCAAGAGTCTCGCACAGATACGCAGTATTTT.

This clonotype turned up a few times. The chain has TRBV4-1 and TRBJ1-5, with no clear D. Germline V CDR1 and CDR2: MGHRA, YSYEKL. The V and J ends lost 0 bases and 7 bases respectively, with 13 bases between them. The CDR3 extends over 15 amino acids. This CDR3 is CASSQDGEGLQPQHF. The CDR3 region has the DNA TGCGCCAGCAGCCAAGATGGAGAGGGCTTGCAGCCCCAGCATTTT.

This chain's CDR3 is CASSGSPAQQYF. CDR3 DNA: TGTGCCAGCAGTGGCTCCCCCGCTCAGCAGTACTTC. V gene TRBV6-1 combines with J gene TRBJ2-7; D remains unclear. Germline V gives CDR1 MNHNS, CDR2 SASEGT. V lost 4 bases and J lost 8, with 12 bases in between. The CDR3 has 12 amino acids.

This chain links TRBV7-9 with TRBJ2-3, with unresolved D. The CDR3 has 14 amino acids. The V gene lost 1 base and the J gene lost 2 bases, with 7 bases spanning the gap. Germline-derived CDR1 and CDR2 are SEHNR and FQNEAQ (reference sequence). The DNA for the CDR3 is TGTGCCAGCAGCTTAGTTGCGGACACAGATACGCAGTATTTT. This encodes CASSLVADTDTQYF.

This rearrangement joins TRBV7-2 to TRBJ1-1; possibly TRBD1 for D (5 bases). The V gene's germline CDR1 is SGHTA and CDR2 FQGNSA. CDR3 length: 15 residues. Trimming stripped 0 bases from V and 4 bases from J, with 12 bases between. This CDR3 is CASSLAAGTFTEAFF. The CDR3 bases are TGTGCCAGCAGCTTAGCTGCAGGGACCTTCACTGAAGCTTTCTTT.

This clonotype has a handful of counts. One junction end disagrees with the germline gene, perhaps due to a read error. V gene TRBV3-1 combines with J gene TRBJ2-1; the D call may be TRBD1 or TRBD2 (5 bases each). The CDR3 has 17 residues. Germline values: CDR1 LGHDT, CDR2 YNNKEL (reference sequence). CDR3 sequence: CASCQDVGDLSYNEQFF. The CDR3 bases are TGTGCCAGCTGCCAAGATGTTGGGGACCTCTCCTACAATGAGCAGTTCTTC.

This chain uses TRBV4-1 with TRBJ2-3; unclear D gene. The CDR3 consists of 16 residues. V gave up 1 base and J gave up 1 base, with 12 bases separating them. Per the germline V gene, CDR1 is MGHRA and CDR2 is YSYEKL. The CDR3 loop is CASSQVNGRGTDTQYF. DNA for the CDR3: TGCGCCAGCAGCCAAGTCAACGGACGGGGCACAGATACGCAGTATTTT.

This clonotype occurred many times. This chain links TRBV20-1 with TRBJ2-3, with D perhaps matching TRBD2 (5 bases). The CDR3 is made up of 14 amino acids. V was pared by 2 bases and J by 4 bases, with 13 bases between. Germline assignment: CDR1 DFQATT and CDR2 SNEGSKA (reference sequence). In DNA, the CDR3 is TGCAGTGCTAGACTCCAGGAGGCGCCAGATACGCAGTATTTT. It yields the protein CSARLQEAPDTQYF.

This clonotype was recorded at least ten times. V usage is TRBV30 and J usage is TRBJ2-3, with 13 positions matching TRBD2. V was clipped by 3 bases and J by 4 bases; unmatched bases: 7. Germline V gene data show CDR1 as GTSNPN and CDR2 as SVGIG (reference sequence). This CDR3 comprises 16 residues. CDR3 sequence (DNA): TGTGCCTGGAGCGACCGGACTAGCGGGAGACCAGATACGCAGTATTTT. This translates into CAWSDRTSGRPDTQYF.

This clonotype was detected only a few times. V gene TRBV28 combines with J gene TRBJ2-2; 8 nucleotides match TRBD1. Germline V CDR1 and CDR2: MDHEN, SYDVKM. This CDR3 is 16 amino acids long. V was clipped by 5 bases and J by 5 bases; unmatched bases: 10. The CDR3 nucleotides are TGTGCCAGCAGTCTCCGGACAGGGCTAGAGACCGGGGAGCTGTTTTTT. This gives the protein CASSLRTGLETGELFF.

This clonotype was seen at least ten times. This rearrangement joins TRBV6-2 or TRBV6-3 to TRBJ2-7; D tentatively fits TRBD1 or TRBD2 (7 bases each). The CDR3 length is 18 residues. V lost 6 bases, J lost 7 bases, and 31 bases lay in between. Germline V lookup: CDR1 MNHEY, CDR2 SVGEGT. The chain's CDR3 is CASSSPLRQGRGSWEQYF. In nucleotides, the CDR3 is TGTGCCAGCAGCTCCCCCCTCCGACAGGGACGCGGGAGTTGGGAGCAGTACTTC.

This clonotype was recorded a few times. The genes are TRBV19 and TRBJ2-2, with D possibly matching TRBD1 (6 bases). Germline V gene lookup returns CDR1 LNHDA and CDR2 SQIVND (reference sequence). The CDR3 covers 15 residues. V was trimmed by 5 bases and J by 4 bases, leaving 14 bases between them. The CDR3 sequence is CASSGNQGSTGELFF. The CDR3 nucleotides are TGTGCCAGTAGTGGGAATCAGGGGTCCACCGGGGAGCTGTTTTTT.

This clonotype was picked up many times. V gene TRBV7-9 combines with J gene TRBJ2-7, with 7 bases fitting TRBD1. The CDR3 runs 14 residues. V was pared by 4 bases and J by 4 bases, with 7 bases of the junction left unmatched. In germline, CDR1 is SEHNR, CDR2 FQNEAQ (reference sequence). DNA for the CDR3: TGTGCCAGCAGCTCCGACAGGGTGATGTACGAGCAGTACTTC. As protein: CASSSDRVMYEQYF.

This clonotype was picked up a small number of times. This chain links TRBV7-3 with TRBJ2-1; the match to TRBD2 covers 8 bases. Germline V gene data show CDR1 as SGHTA and CDR2 as FQGTGA. This CDR3 comprises 17 residues. Losses at the gene ends were 0 bases for V and 1 base for J; bases not matched to a gene: 5. In nucleotides, the CDR3 is TGTGCCAGCAGCTTAACGTTGGGCGGGAGGTCCTACAATGAGCAGTTCTTC. Translated, it gives CASSLTLGGRSYNEQFF.

This clonotype was recorded a few times. This rearrangement joins TRBV10-3 to TRBJ1-2, with D possibly TRBD1 on 5 matching bases. The germline CDR1 and CDR2 sequences are ENHRY and SYGVKD. V was clipped by 5 bases and J by 3 bases, with 16 bases between them. CDR3 size: 15 residues. The CDR3 coding sequence is TGTGCCATCAGTACACGCAGGGAAAACGACTATGGCTACACCTTC. Its protein is CAISTRRENDYGYTF.

This clonotype was seen ten or more times. This chain uses TRBV10-3 with TRBJ1-1; the D gene is possibly TRBD1 (5 bases). From germline, CDR1 is ENHRY and CDR2 SYGVKD. V was cut by 10 bases and J by 3 bases, with 15 bases left in between. The CDR3 is made up of 13 amino acids. CDR3 residues: CATKRGGDTEAFF. The CDR3, as DNA: TGTGCCACCAAGAGGGGCGGAGACACTGAAGCTTTCTTT.

In its sample, this clonotype was seen many times. V gene TRBV7-9 combines with J gene TRBJ2-7, with D tentatively TRBD2 (6 bases). Germline-derived CDR1 and CDR2 are SEHNR and FQNEAQ (reference sequence). This CDR3 contains 16 residues. V gave up 5 bases and J gave up 0 bases, with 17 bases separating them. The CDR3 DNA reads TGTGCCAGCAGCCCCCTGGAGGGCAGCACCTCCTACGAGCAGTACTTC. Its translation: CASSPLEGSTSYEQYF.

At least ten counts were recorded for this clonotype. This chain connects TRBV7-9 to TRBJ2-7; perhaps TRBD1 as D (5 bases). Germline V CDR1 and CDR2: SEHNR, FQNEAQ (reference sequence). This CDR3 contains 18 residues. Trimming left V 3 bases short and J 0 bases short, with 21 bases between. The CDR3 bases are TGTGCCAGCAGCTTCTGGGGCTGGGCGGCACCGAGCTCCTACGAGCAGTACTTC. Translated: CASSFWGWAAPSSYEQYF.

Ten or more counts support this clonotype. CDR3 sequence (DNA): TGTGCCAGCAGTTCCCGGACGGATCCCGGGGAGCTGTTTTTT. Translation: CASSSRTDPGELFF. This sequence joins TRBV28 and TRBJ2-2, with D unclear. There are 14 residues in the CDR3. The V and J ends lost 4 bases and 6 bases respectively, with 12 bases between them. Germline assignment: CDR1 MDHEN and CDR2 SYDVKM.

This chain uses TRBV10-1 with TRBJ2-1; 11 nucleotides match TRBD2. This CDR3 has 17 residues. The germline gives CDR1 WNHNN, CDR2 SYGVQD (reference sequence). V gave up 0 bases and J gave up 3 bases; unmatched junction bases: 4. This chain's CDR3 is CASSESTGLADYNEQFF. The CDR3 region has the DNA TGCGCCAGCAGTGAGTCGACGGGACTAGCGGACTACAATGAGCAGTTCTTC.